The following is a T cell receptor beta chain sequence with its context. The patients had localized lung adenocarcinoma, a non-small cell subtype. The CDR3 extends over 16 amino acids. Germline V lookup: CDR1 MGHRA, CDR2 YSYEKL. TCRdb independently ran MiXCR on the PCR reads; one entry per CDR3 protein. The table includes tens of thousands of distinct CDR3 sequences, 40% to 50% detected once. The entry originates in a study of CD4 and CD8 cells across lung adenocarcinoma regions. The sequence was obtained from a male donor with lung adenocarcinoma. The CD4 and CD8 labels of this study may be unreliable. Input material: CD8+ T cells from the center of a lung tumor. The rearrangement links TRBV4-1 to TRBJ2-5, with 10 nucleotides matching TRBD2. TRBJ2-7 matches the DNA end more closely, so the J call is doubtful. CDR3 sequence: CASSLTSGSSSYEQYF. The CDR3, as DNA: TGCGCCAGCAGCTTGACTAGCGGGTCTAGCTCCTACGAGCAGTACTTC.